The rows below give T cell receptor beta chains drawn from one sample of a study of T cell changes during pregnancy in multiple sclerosis. Here immunoSEQ multiplex PCR was the method, and the copy in TCRdb shows in-frame clones only, minus some. In the table there are more than 80,000 clones, about 90% of which are singletons. The source was peripheral blood, collected after pregnancy. The source is a female donor with multiple sclerosis, enrolled in a pregnancy study. CDR3s include the opening cysteine and the closing phenylalanine or tryptophan. A D gene is named only where the DNA matches it firmly. Where a row states a size, it is once, few, many or the class of an expanded clone; other rows omit it.

abundance | j_gene | d_gene | v_gene | CDR3nt | CDR3aa
- | TRBJ1-6 | TRBD1 | TRBV30 | TGTGCCTGGATGGGACAGGGCAATTCACCCCTCCACTTT | CAWMGQGNSPLHF
- | TRBJ2-5 | TRBD1 | TRBV5-1 | TGCGCCAGCAGCTTGGCCTGGACAGGGAGGGAGACCCAGTACTTC | CASSLAWTGRETQYF
few | TRBJ1-4 | - | TRBV30 | TGTGCCTGGTCAGCCCGGGAGGGAAATGAAAAACTGTTTTTT | CAWSAREGNEKLFF
- | TRBJ2-3 | TRBD2 | TRBV7-8 | TGTGCCAGCAGCTCCAAGCGGACTAGCGGGGCCACAGATACGCAGTATTTT | CASSSKRTSGATDTQYF
- | TRBJ2-5 | - | TRBV9 | TGTGCCAGCAGCGGGGGGGTCGGGGTCCAAGAGACCCAGTACTTC | CASSGGVGVQETQYF
- | TRBJ1-2 | TRBD1 | TRBV19 | TGTGCCAGTAGTCCAAACCGGGACAGGGTGTTCTATGGCTACACCTTC | CASSPNRDRVFYGYTF
- | TRBJ2-1 | TRBD2 | TRBV7-9 | TGTGCCAGCAGCCCACTAGCGGGAGGGATCAATGAGCAGTTCTTC | CASSPLAGGINEQFF
few | TRBJ1-1 | - | TRBV6-1 | TGTGCCAGCAGCCCCGAGGGGGGGGTGGGAACTGAAGCTTTCTTT | CASSPEGGVGTEAFF
once | TRBJ2-2 | TRBD1 | TRBV5-1 | TGCGCCAGCAGCTTACTCCAGGGGGCGACCGGGGAGCTGTTTTTT | CASSLLQGATGELFF
- | TRBJ1-5 | TRBD1 | TRBV6-5 | TGTGCCAGCAGTTACGGGACAGGGAAGCCCCAGCATTTT | CASSYGTGKPQHF
once | TRBJ2-1 | TRBD2 | TRBV7-8 | TGTGCCAGCAGCGCACTAGCGGGGTACTACAATGAGCAGTTCTTC | CASSALAGYYNEQFF
- | TRBJ1-2 | - | TRBV19 | TGTGCCAGTAGTATCACCAGGGGCCTCTATGGCTACACCTTC | CASSITRGLYGYTF
once | TRBJ2-7 | TRBD2 | TRBV28 | TGTGCCAGCACGTGGGCGGGAGGCTACGAGCAGTACTTC | CASTWAGGYEQYF
once | TRBJ2-1 | TRBD2 | TRBV5-1 | TGCGCCAGCAGCTTAGATAGCGGGGGGTCCTACAATGAGCAGTTCTTC | CASSLDSGGSYNEQFF
once | TRBJ2-7 | TRBD2 | TRBV5-1 | TGCGCCAGCAGCTTGTTAGCGGGAGGGGCCTACGAGCAGTACTTC | CASSLLAGGAYEQYF